This entry is about one T cell receptor beta chain. Its target is unknown. CDR3 size: 15 residues. From germline, CDR1 is SGHAT and CDR2 FQNNGV. Trimming removed 2 bases from V and 5 bases from J, with 15 bases in between. This entry is derived from a study of CD8 T cells in ankylosing spondylitis. Via MiXCR, TCRdb re-called the 5' RACE reads, giving one row per CDR3 protein. The sample has a few hundred thousand distinct CDR3 sequences; under 8.5% are singletons. Overall study findings and caveats: About 8 highly homologous variants formed a TCR beta motif that appeared characteristic of ankylosing spondylitis blood.

Material for sequencing was blood, either unsorted or a sorted T cell fraction (not recorded which). The rearrangement links TRBV11-2 to TRBJ1-1; perhaps TRBD1 as D (6 bases). The TCR sequence derives from a male donor with ankylosing spondylitis. In DNA form, the CDR3 reads TGTGCCAGCAGCTTAAACCCCACTACAGGGACTGAAGCTTTCTTT. This translates into CASSLNPTTGTEAFF.